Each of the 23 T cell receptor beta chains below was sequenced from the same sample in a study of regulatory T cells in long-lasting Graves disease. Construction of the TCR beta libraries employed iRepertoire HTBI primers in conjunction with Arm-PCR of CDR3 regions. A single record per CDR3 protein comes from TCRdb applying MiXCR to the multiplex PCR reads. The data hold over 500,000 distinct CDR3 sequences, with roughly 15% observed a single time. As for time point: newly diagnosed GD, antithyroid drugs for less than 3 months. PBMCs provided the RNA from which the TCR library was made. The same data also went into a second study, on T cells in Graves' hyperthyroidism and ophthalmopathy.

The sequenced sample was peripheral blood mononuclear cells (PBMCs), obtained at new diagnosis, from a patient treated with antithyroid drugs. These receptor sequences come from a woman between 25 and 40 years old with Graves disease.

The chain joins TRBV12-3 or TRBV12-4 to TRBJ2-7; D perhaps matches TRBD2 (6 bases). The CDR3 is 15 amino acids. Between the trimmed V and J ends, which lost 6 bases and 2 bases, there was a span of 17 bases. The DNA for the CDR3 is TGTGCCAGCAGGAGTTCGTATGGCGGGACCTACGAGCAGTACTTC. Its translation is CASRSSYGGTYEQYF.

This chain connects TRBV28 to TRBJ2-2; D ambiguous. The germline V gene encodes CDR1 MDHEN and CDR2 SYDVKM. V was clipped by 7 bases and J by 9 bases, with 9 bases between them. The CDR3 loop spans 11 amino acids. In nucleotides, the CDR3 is TGTGCCAGCACCGGCTTCCGGGAGCTGTTTTTT. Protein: CASTGFRELFF.

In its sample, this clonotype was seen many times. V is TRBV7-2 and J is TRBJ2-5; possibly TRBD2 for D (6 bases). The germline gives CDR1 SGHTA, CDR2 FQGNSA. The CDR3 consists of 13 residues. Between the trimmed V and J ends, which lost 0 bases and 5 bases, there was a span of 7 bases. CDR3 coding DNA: TGTGCCAGCAGCTTAGCGGCGGGGGAGACCCAGTACTTC. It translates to CASSLAAGETQYF.

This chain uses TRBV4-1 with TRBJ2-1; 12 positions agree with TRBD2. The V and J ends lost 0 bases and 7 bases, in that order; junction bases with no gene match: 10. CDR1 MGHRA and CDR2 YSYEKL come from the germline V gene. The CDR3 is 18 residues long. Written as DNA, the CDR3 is TGCGCCAGCAGCCAAGATAACCTAGCGGGAGGGCCGGGGAATGAGCAGTTCTTC. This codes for CASSQDNLAGGPGNEQFF.

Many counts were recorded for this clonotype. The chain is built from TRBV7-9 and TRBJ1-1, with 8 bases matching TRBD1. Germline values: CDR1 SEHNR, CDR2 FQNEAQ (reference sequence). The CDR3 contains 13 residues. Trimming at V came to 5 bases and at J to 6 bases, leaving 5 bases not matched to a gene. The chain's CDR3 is CASSHTGGAEAFF. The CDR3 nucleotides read TGTGCCAGCAGCCATACAGGGGGGGCTGAAGCTTTCTTT.

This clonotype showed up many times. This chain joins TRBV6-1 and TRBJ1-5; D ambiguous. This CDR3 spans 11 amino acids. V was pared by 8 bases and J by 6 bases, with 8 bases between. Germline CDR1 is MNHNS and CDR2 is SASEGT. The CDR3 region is CASGAGQPQHF. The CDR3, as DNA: TGTGCCAGCGGCGCGGGTCAGCCCCAGCATTTT.

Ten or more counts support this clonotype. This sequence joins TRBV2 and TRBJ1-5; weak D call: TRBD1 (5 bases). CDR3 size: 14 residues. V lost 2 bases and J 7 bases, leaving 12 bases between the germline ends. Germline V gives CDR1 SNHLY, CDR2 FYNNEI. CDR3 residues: CASSEIGGGQPQHF. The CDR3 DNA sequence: TGTGCCAGCAGTGAAATCGGTGGGGGGCAGCCCCAGCATTTT.

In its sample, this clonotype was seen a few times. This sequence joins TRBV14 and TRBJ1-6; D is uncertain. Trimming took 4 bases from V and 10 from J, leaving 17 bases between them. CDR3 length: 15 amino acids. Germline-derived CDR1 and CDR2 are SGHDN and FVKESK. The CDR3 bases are TGTGCCAGCAGCCTCGACCGGAGTTTGGGATCACCCCTCCACTTT. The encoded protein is CASSLDRSLGSPLHF.

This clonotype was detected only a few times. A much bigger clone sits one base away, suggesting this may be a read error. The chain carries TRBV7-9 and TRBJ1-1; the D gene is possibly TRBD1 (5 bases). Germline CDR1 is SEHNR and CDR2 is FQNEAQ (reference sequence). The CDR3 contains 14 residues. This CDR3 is CAGSGAAETSVAFF. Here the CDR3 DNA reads TGTGCCGGCAGCGGGGCGGCCGAAACATCAGTTGCTTTCTTT.

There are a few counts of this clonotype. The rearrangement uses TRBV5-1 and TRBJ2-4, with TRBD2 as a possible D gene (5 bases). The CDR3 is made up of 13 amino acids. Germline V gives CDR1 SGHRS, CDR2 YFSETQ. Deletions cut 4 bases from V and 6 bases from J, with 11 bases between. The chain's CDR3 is CASSNRTGNIQYF. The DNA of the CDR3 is TGCGCCAGCAGCAACCGGACTGGAAACATTCAGTACTTC.

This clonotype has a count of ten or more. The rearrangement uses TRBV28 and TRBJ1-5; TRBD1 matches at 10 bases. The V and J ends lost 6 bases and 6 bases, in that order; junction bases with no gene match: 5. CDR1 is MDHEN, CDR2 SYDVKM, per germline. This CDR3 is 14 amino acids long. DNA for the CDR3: TGTGCCAGCAGCCCCGGGACAGGGGTTCAGCCCCAGCATTTT. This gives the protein CASSPGTGVQPQHF. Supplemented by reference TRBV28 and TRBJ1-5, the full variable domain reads DVKVTQSSRYLVKRTGEKVFLECVQDMDHENMFWYRQDPGLGLRLIYFSYDVKMKEKGDIPEGYSVSREKKERFSLILESASTNQTSMYLCASSPGTGVQPQHFGDGTRLSIL.

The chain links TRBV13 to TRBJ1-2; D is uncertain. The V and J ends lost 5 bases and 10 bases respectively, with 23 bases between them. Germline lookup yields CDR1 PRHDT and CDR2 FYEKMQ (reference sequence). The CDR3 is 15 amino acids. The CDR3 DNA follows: TGTGCCAGCAGCCAATCCCCGGTGGAGTTAAAGGACTACACCTTC. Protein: CASSQSPVELKDYTF.

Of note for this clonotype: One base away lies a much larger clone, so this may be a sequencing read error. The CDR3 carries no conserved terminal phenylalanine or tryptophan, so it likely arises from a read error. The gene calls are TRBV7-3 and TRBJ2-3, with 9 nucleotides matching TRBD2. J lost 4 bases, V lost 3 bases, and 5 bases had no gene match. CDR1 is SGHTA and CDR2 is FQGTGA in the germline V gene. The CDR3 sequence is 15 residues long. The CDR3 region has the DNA TGTGCCAGCAGCTTGAGTGGCGGGAGGGCAGATACGCAGTATCTT. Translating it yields CASSLSGGRADTQYL.

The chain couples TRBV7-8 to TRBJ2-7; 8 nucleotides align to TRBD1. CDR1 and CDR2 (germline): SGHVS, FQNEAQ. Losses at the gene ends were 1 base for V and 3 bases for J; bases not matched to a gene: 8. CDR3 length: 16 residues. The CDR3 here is CASSLGRQGSRYEQYF. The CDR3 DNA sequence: TGTGCCAGCAGCTTAGGCAGACAGGGGAGCCGCTACGAGCAGTACTTC.

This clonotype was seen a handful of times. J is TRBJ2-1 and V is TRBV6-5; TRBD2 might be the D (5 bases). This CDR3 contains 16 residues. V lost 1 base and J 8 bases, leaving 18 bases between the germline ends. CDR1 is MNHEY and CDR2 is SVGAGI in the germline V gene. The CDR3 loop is CASSYFFEPSRDEQFF. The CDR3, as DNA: TGTGCCAGCAGTTACTTCTTCGAGCCGTCGAGGGATGAGCAGTTCTTC.

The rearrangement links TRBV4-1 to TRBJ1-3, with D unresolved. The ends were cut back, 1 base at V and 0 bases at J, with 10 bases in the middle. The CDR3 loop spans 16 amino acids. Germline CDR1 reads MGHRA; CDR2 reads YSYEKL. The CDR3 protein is CASSQGEGSSGNTIYF. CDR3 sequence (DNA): TGCGCCAGCAGCCAAGGGGAGGGAAGCTCTGGAAACACCATATATTTT.

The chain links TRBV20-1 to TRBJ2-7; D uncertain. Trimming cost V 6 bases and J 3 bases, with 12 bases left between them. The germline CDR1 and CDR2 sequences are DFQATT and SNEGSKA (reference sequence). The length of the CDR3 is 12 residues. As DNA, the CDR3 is TGCAGTGCCAGTCAAGGGATCTACGAGCAGTACTTC. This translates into CSASQGIYEQYF.

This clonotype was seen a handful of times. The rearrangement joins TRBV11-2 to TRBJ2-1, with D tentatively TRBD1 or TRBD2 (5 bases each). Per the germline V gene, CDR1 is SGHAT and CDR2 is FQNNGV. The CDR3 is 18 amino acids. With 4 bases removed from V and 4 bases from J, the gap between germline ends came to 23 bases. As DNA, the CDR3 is TGTGCCAGCAGCTCGCCCGGGACCGCCACCGAACAATACAATGAGCAGTTCTTC. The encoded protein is CASSSPGTATEQYNEQFF.

CDR3 loop: CSAYTGSPNQPQHF. The CDR3 DNA sequence: TGCAGTGCTTACACAGGGAGTCCCAATCAGCCCCAGCATTTT. The genes are TRBV20-1 and TRBJ1-5, with D possibly matching TRBD1 (6 bases). V lost 5 bases and J 3 bases, leaving 14 bases between the germline ends. This CDR3 spans 14 amino acids. Germline lookup yields CDR1 DFQATT and CDR2 SNEGSKA (reference sequence).

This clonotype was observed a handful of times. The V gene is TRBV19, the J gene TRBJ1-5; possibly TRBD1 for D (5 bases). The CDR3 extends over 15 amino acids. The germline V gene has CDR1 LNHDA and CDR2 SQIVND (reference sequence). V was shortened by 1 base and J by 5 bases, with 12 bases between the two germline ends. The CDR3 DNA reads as TGTGCCAGTAGTATAGCGAATCAGGGAGATCAGCCCCAGCATTTT. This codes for CASSIANQGDQPQHF.

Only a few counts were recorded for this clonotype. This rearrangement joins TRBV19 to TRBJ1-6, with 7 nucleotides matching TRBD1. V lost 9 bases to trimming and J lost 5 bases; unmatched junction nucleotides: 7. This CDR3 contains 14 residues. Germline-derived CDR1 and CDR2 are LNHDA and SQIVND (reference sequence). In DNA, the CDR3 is TGTGCCAGCCGGACCGGGACAGATAATTCACCCCTCCACTTT. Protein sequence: CASRTGTDNSPLHF.

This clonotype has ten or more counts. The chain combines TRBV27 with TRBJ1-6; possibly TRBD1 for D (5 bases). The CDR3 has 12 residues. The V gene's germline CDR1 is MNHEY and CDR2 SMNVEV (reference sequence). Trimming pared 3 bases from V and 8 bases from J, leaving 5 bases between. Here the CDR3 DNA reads TGTGCCAGCAGTTTGGGGGATTCACCCCTCCACTTT. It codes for CASSLGDSPLHF.

Here the CDR3 reads CASSPSRGDAQYF. The CDR3 region has the DNA TGTGCCAGTAGTCCCAGTCGGGGGGATGCGCAGTATTTT. The chain links TRBV19 to TRBJ2-3; TRBD2 matches at 7 bases. The CDR3 consists of 13 residues. With 5 bases clipped from V and 10 bases from J, the junction kept 9 bases outside the gene matches. CDR1 LNHDA and CDR2 SQIVND come from the germline V gene (reference sequence).